One sample yielded the 27 T cell receptor beta chains listed below, sequenced in a study of graft-versus-host responses after intestinal transplantation listed by TCRdb under 2021. Libraries were constructed by the immunoSEQ multiplex PCR assay. In its TCRdb copy, this immuneACCESS table keeps in-frame sequences only and misses some clones. Where compared with another copy, unresolved V genes explain less than half of these, and the others have no known cause. This sample has about 20,000 clones in its table, and approximately 86% of those were observed once. The ten most abundant clones make up 40% to 65% of the sample. This sample comprised bone marrow, obtained approximately 120 days after transplant. These receptors came from a human patient who received an intestinal transplant, so some T cells may come from the graft donor.

The chain combines TRBV5-4 with TRBJ2-5; a possible D gene is TRBD2 (6 bases). Per germline, CDR1 SGHNT and CDR2 YYREEE (reference sequence). Trimming took 1 base from V and 5 from J, leaving 15 bases between them. The CDR3 is 15 amino acids. Here the CDR3 reads CASSLMPGAFETQYF. CDR3 nucleotide sequence: TGTGCCAGCAGCTTGATGCCGGGAGCGTTTGAGACCCAGTACTTC.

The genes are TRBV7-3 and TRBJ2-7; the match to TRBD1 covers 7 bases. V lost 2 bases and J lost 5; bases outside the gene matches: 6. The CDR3 spans 14 residues. Germline-derived CDR1 and CDR2 are SGHTA and FQGTGA. The CDR3 is CASSLSTGTHEQYF. The CDR3 DNA reads as TGTGCCAGCAGCTTATCGACAGGGACACACGAGCAGTACTTC.

V gene TRBV5-1 combines with J gene TRBJ1-2; TRBD1 matches at 7 bases. Germline lookup yields CDR1 SGHRS and CDR2 YFSETQ. With 4 bases clipped from V and 8 bases from J, the junction kept 11 bases outside the gene matches. The length of the CDR3 is 14 residues. The CDR3 sequence: CASSAGQSGGGYTF. The CDR3 DNA sequence: TGCGCCAGCAGCGCGGGACAGTCCGGAGGAGGCTACACCTTC.

DNA of the CDR3: TGTGCCAGTAGTATCTGGGTGCTAGCGGGAGGGTTGGAGACCCAGTACTTC. Encoded protein: CASSIWVLAGGLETQYF. This chain joins TRBV19 and TRBJ2-5; 12 bases are a match to TRBD2. V lost 3 bases, J lost 5 bases, and 10 bases stayed unmatched. Germline loops: CDR1 LNHDA, CDR2 SQIVND (reference sequence). This CDR3 comprises 17 residues. Together with reference TRBV19 and TRBJ2-5, the CDR3 gives the full variable domain: DGGITQSPKYLFRKEGQNVTLSCEQNLNHDAMYWYRQDPGQGLRLIYYSQIVNDFQKGDIAEGYSVSREKKESFPLTVTSAQKNPTAFYLCASSIWVLAGGLETQYFGPGTRLLVL.

The chain carries TRBV19 and TRBJ1-1; D is possibly TRBD1 (6 bases). Germline V CDR1 and CDR2: LNHDA, SQIVND (reference sequence). Trimming removed 6 bases from V and 7 bases from J, with 9 bases in between. The CDR3 loop spans 11 amino acids. This chain's CDR3 is CASSQGIEAFF. CDR3 in DNA: TGTGCCAGTAGCCAGGGGATTGAAGCTTTCTTT.

The chain combines TRBV20-1 with TRBJ2-5, with a tentative D call TRBD2 (6 bases). Germline loops: CDR1 DFQATT, CDR2 SNEGSKA (reference sequence). The V end was cut by 6 bases, the J end by 4 bases, with 6 bases between. CDR3 length: 10 residues. The CDR3 reads CSAGRETQYF. The CDR3 DNA sequence: TGCAGTGCCGGGAGAGAGACCCAGTACTTC.

The chain is built from TRBV6-5 and TRBJ2-5; D might be TRBD1 (5 bases). The ends were cut back, 5 bases at V and 5 bases at J, with 15 bases in the middle. Germline lookup yields CDR1 MNHEY and CDR2 SVGAGI. CDR3 length: 14 amino acids. DNA of the CDR3: TGTGCCAGCAGTGAATGGGCAGGGCGGGAGACCCAGTACTTC. Translated, it gives CASSEWAGRETQYF.

J is TRBJ2-7 and V is TRBV2, with TRBD2 matching 11 bases. Germline V gives CDR1 SNHLY, CDR2 FYNNEI. CDR3 length: 14 residues. The V and J ends lost 5 bases and 3 bases, in that order; junction bases with no gene match: 3. The CDR3 DNA reads TGTGCCAGCAGTACCGGGACTAGCGGCTACGAGCAGTACTTC. Translated: CASSTGTSGYEQYF. The full variable domain, its missing parts supplied by reference TRBV2 and TRBJ2-7, is EPEVTQTPSHQVTQMGQEVILRCVPISNHLYFYWYRQILGQKVEFLVSFYNNEISEKSEIFDDQFSVERPDGSNFTLKIRSTKLEDSAMYFCASSTGTSGYEQYFGPGTRLTVT.

The chain recombines TRBV7-3 with TRBJ2-1; tentative D call: TRBD2 (5 bases). The length of the CDR3 is 16 residues. Trimming shortened V by 1 base and J by 0 bases, and 10 bases separated the two germline ends. Germline-derived CDR1 and CDR2 are SGHTA and FQGTGA. The CDR3, as DNA: TGTGCCAGCAGCTTAAAGGATGGGAGCTCCTACAATGAGCAGTTCTTC. Residues: CASSLKDGSSYNEQFF.

The chain links TRBV7-2 to TRBJ1-2, with D perhaps matching TRBD1 (5 bases). Deletions cut 0 bases from V and 5 bases from J, with 13 bases between. Germline lookup yields CDR1 SGHTA and CDR2 FQGNSA. The CDR3 is 15 amino acids. As DNA, the CDR3 is TGTGCCAGCAGCTTAGCGGGGGGAGGGTGGTATGGCTACACCTTC. Protein sequence: CASSLAGGGWYGYTF.

Comment on this clone: Other DNA sequences in the sample encode the same CDR3. The rearrangement links TRBV5-1 to TRBJ2-5; 9 nucleotides agree with TRBD2. The length of the CDR3 is 14 residues. The V gene end was trimmed by 4 bases and the J gene end by 1 base; junction bases not matched to a gene: 2. Germline assignment: CDR1 SGHRS and CDR2 YFSETQ. The CDR3 sequence: CASSLTSGQETQYF. CDR3 coding DNA: TGCGCCAGCAGCCTGACTAGCGGCCAAGAGACCCAGTACTTC.

The chain combines TRBV14 with TRBJ1-6; D gene unclear. The V end lost 1 base, the J end lost 5 bases, and 9 bases lay between the germline ends. The CDR3 length is 15 residues. In germline, CDR1 is SGHDN, CDR2 FVKESK. Here the CDR3 reads CASSQVPGDNSPLHF. The CDR3 DNA follows: TGTGCCAGCAGCCAAGTTCCAGGCGATAATTCACCCCTCCACTTT.

V and J are TRBV5-8 and TRBJ2-5, with 7 bases aligning to TRBD1. The CDR3 has 15 amino acids. Trimming cost V 3 bases and J 11 bases; bases outside gene matches: 16. Germline V lookup: CDR1 SGHTS, CDR2 YDEGEE. The CDR3 is CASSSDGTVVVEQYF. CDR3 sequence (DNA): TGTGCCAGCAGCTCAGACGGGACAGTGGTTGTAGAGCAGTACTTC.

The chain links TRBV13 to TRBJ2-7; the D is unclear. The CDR3 totals 13 residues. CDR1 and CDR2 from the germline V gene are PRHDT and FYEKMQ (reference sequence). Trimming cost V 2 bases and J 5 bases, with 10 bases left between them. CDR3 DNA: TGTGCCAGCAGCTTACGCCAGTTCGACGAGCAGTACTTC. It specifies CASSLRQFDEQYF. Filled out from reference TRBV13 and TRBJ2-7, the complete variable domain reads AAGVIQSPRHLIKEKRETATLKCYPIPRHDTVYWYQQGPGQDPQFLISFYEKMQSDKGSIPDRFSAQQFSDYHSELNMSSLELGDSALYFCASSLRQFDEQYFGPGTRLTVT.

The CDR3 protein is CASSLAGGGAGEQFF. CDR3 DNA: TGTGCCAGCAGTTTGGCGGGAGGGGGGGCAGGGGAGCAGTTCTTC. V usage is TRBV6-9 and J usage is TRBJ2-1; 9 nucleotides agree with TRBD2. The V gene's germline CDR1 is MNHGY and CDR2 SVAAGI. The junction had 11 bases not matched to a gene; V was cut back by 4 bases and J by 10 bases. The CDR3 totals 15 residues.

V is TRBV5-1 and J is TRBJ1-1; perhaps TRBD1 as D (5 bases). The CDR3 spans 15 residues. Trimming took 0 bases from V and 5 from J, leaving 14 bases between them. Looked up from germline, CDR1 is SGHRS and CDR2 is YFSETQ. The DNA for the CDR3 is TGCGCCAGCAGCTTGGTGGGGGTGGGAGTTACTGAAGCTTTCTTT. Translating gives CASSLVGVGVTEAFF.

This clone was seen a handful of times. The sample carries other DNA sequences with the same CDR3. The chain carries TRBV4-1 and TRBJ2-3, with D tentatively TRBD2 (6 bases). This CDR3 spans 15 amino acids. Germline assignment: CDR1 MGHRA and CDR2 YSYEKL. Trimming removed 1 base at V and 2 bases at J, with 10 bases between. CDR3 amino acids: CASSQAGGDTDTQYF. Here the CDR3 DNA reads TGCGCCAGCAGCCAAGCTGGCGGGGACACAGATACGCAGTATTTT.

The table lists this clone with a count of one. The chain uses TRBV5-6 and TRBJ2-7; 7 bases fit TRBD1. This CDR3 is built from 14 residues. Germline CDR1 reads SGHDT; CDR2 reads YYEEEE. The V and J ends lost 0 bases and 4 bases, in that order; junction bases with no gene match: 4. CDR3 DNA: TGTGCCAGCAGCTTGGGTGCAGGGGGTTACGAGCAGTACTTC. Translating gives CASSLGAGGYEQYF.

This chain joins TRBV19 and TRBJ2-7, with D maybe TRBD2 (6 bases). The CDR3 is made up of 14 amino acids. CDR1 LNHDA and CDR2 SQIVND come from the germline V gene (reference sequence). Trimming pared 4 bases from V and 0 bases from J, leaving 10 bases between. CDR3 DNA sequence: TGTGCCAGTAGTAGGGGAGGTTTCTCCTACGAGCAGTACTTC. It is translated as CASSRGGFSYEQYF.

This clone was recorded a few times. CDR3 coding DNA: TGCGCCAGCAGCTTGGGGGCGGTGGGGGACCAAGAGTGCTCCTACGAGCAGTACTTC. Translated: CASSLGAVGDQECSYEQYF. The chain couples TRBV5-1 to TRBJ2-7; the D gene could be TRBD1 or TRBD2 (5 bases each). CDR1 is SGHRS, CDR2 YFSETQ, per germline. V lost 0 bases, J lost 0 bases, and 22 bases lay in between. There are 19 residues in the CDR3.

The chain links TRBV7-9 to TRBJ2-1; D assignment may be TRBD1 or TRBD2 (5 bases each). CDR1 SEHNR and CDR2 FQNEAQ come from the germline V gene (reference sequence). CDR3 length: 14 amino acids. Trimming removed 6 bases from V and 7 bases from J, with 16 bases in between. The CDR3 nucleotides read TGTGCCAGCAGTCGCCCGGGACGCCTAAATGAGCAGTTCTTC. Translated: CASSRPGRLNEQFF.

The chain employs TRBV10-3 and TRBJ2-1; TRBD2 matches at 9 bases. This CDR3 contains 14 residues. Per germline, CDR1 ENHRY and CDR2 SYGVKD. Trimming removed 6 bases from V and 4 bases from J; junction bases left unmatched: 4. The CDR3 nucleotides are TGTGCCATCAGCCCTAGCGGGGTTTACAATGAGCAGTTCTTC. Protein product: CAISPSGVYNEQFF.

The rearrangement uses TRBV6-6 and TRBJ2-1; tentative D call: TRBD1 (5 bases). With 5 bases removed from V and 5 bases from J, the gap between germline ends came to 16 bases. The CDR3 spans 15 residues. Germline V gives CDR1 MNHNY, CDR2 SVGAGI (reference sequence). The CDR3 region is CASSHSSLGDNEQFF. DNA of the CDR3: TGTGCCAGCAGTCATAGCTCCTTAGGGGACAATGAGCAGTTCTTC.

The chain has TRBV7-9 and TRBJ2-3, with D possibly being TRBD2 (5 bases). The V and J ends lost 5 bases and 2 bases respectively, with 14 bases between them. Germline V gene sequence: CDR1 SEHNR, CDR2 FQNEAQ (reference sequence). The CDR3 consists of 15 residues. The CDR3: CASSRRRQLTDTQYF. In DNA, the CDR3 is TGTGCCAGCAGCCGGAGGCGCCAGCTCACAGATACGCAGTATTTT.

As DNA, the CDR3 is TGTGCCAGTAGTGTCACAGGGGGCTCCTACGAGCAGTACTTC. This sequence encodes CASSVTGGSYEQYF. V gene TRBV19 combines with J gene TRBJ2-7, with 8 nucleotides matching TRBD1. This CDR3 is built from 14 residues. CDR1 and CDR2 (germline): LNHDA, SQIVND (reference sequence). V lost 5 bases to trimming and J lost 0 bases; unmatched junction nucleotides: 3.

The V and J genes are TRBV27 and TRBJ2-1; 8 bases are shared with TRBD1. The germline V gene encodes CDR1 MNHEY and CDR2 SMNVEV (reference sequence). The CDR3 is 15 residues long. V lost 4 bases to trimming and J lost 7 bases; unmatched junction nucleotides: 9. The DNA of the CDR3 is TGTGCCAGCAGTTCCCAGGGGGCGCCGCGGAATGAGCAGTTCTTC. Amino acids: CASSSQGAPRNEQFF.

Points on this clone: It may be a read error: a sequence one base away is much more abundant. Other DNA sequences in the same sample also yield this CDR3. The rearrangement uses TRBV7-6 and TRBJ2-1, with D possibly being TRBD2 (6 bases). The CDR3 covers 14 residues. Germline assignment: CDR1 SGHVS and CDR2 FNYEAQ. The ends were cut back, 4 bases at V and 6 bases at J, with 13 bases in the middle. This CDR3 is CASSSTSLVNEQFF. DNA of the CDR3: TGTGCCAGCAGCTCCACTAGCCTAGTCAATGAGCAGTTCTTC.